A selection of T cell receptor beta chains follows, all from one sample in a study of early T cells in non-severe SARS-CoV-2 infection. From the 5' RACE reads, TCRdb called clonotypes with MiXCR, one entry per CDR3 protein. The sample consists of about 61,000 distinct CDR3 sequences, around 12% of them appearing once. The sequences come from whole blood, collected at baseline. These receptors all come from an adult who was a healthcare worker with PCR-confirmed SARS-CoV-2 infection or an uninfected control (not recorded which). The donor label of this sample is uncertain. CDR3s include the opening cysteine and the closing phenylalanine or tryptophan. The order of the fields is V gene, J gene, D gene, clone size, CDR3 DNA, CDR3 protein. The D gene is left open where the match is weak. Clone sizes are given selectively: once, few, many, or a class where the clone is expanded.

V gene: TRBV12-3/TRBV12-4
J gene: TRBJ2-2
D gene: -
clone size: -
CDR3 DNA: TGTGCCAGCAGTTTTTATTACACAAGGAACACCGGGGAGCTGTTTTTT
CDR3 protein: CASSFYYTRNTGELFF

V gene: TRBV5-1
J gene: TRBJ2-3
D gene: -
clone size: many
CDR3 DNA: TGTGCCAGCAGCTTAGCAGCAGATACGCAGTATTTT
CDR3 protein: CASSLAADTQYF

V gene: TRBV20-1
J gene: TRBJ2-5
D gene: -
clone size: -
CDR3 DNA: TGCAGTGCTAGATCTCTTACTAGGATCCAAGAGACCCAGTACTTC
CDR3 protein: CSARSLTRIQETQYF

V gene: TRBV6-2/TRBV6-3
J gene: TRBJ2-2
D gene: TRBD2
clone size: -
CDR3 DNA: TGTGCCAGCAGTTACCTCGTAGGGGAGGGAGCGAACACCGGGGAGCTGTTTTTT
CDR3 protein: CASSYLVGEGANTGELFF

V gene: TRBV6-5
J gene: TRBJ1-1
D gene: -
clone size: few
CDR3 DNA: TGTGCCAGCAGTTTCGGTCGGGGGGACACTGAAGCTTTCTTT
CDR3 protein: CASSFGRGDTEAFF

V gene: TRBV29-1
J gene: TRBJ1-1
D gene: -
clone size: -
CDR3 DNA: TGCAGCGTTGAAACCCCGGCCAGGGGCACTGAAGCTTTCTTT
CDR3 protein: CSVETPARGTEAFF

V gene: TRBV28
J gene: TRBJ1-6
D gene: -
clone size: few
CDR3 DNA: TGTGCCAGCCACCGGGACGGTCTGAGGACCCTCCACTTT
CDR3 protein: CASHRDGLRTLHF

V gene: TRBV3-1
J gene: TRBJ2-5
D gene: -
clone size: few
CDR3 DNA: TGTGCCAGCAGCCAAGATGTGGTCAGCCAAGAGACCCAGTACTTC
CDR3 protein: CASSQDVVSQETQYF

V gene: TRBV6-5
J gene: TRBJ2-6
D gene: -
clone size: -
CDR3 DNA: TGTGCCAGCAGCCGACAGGAAGCCAGTGGGGCCAACGTCCTGACTTTC
CDR3 protein: CASSRQEASGANVLTF

V gene: TRBV3-1
J gene: TRBJ1-1
D gene: -
clone size: few
CDR3 DNA: TGTGCCAGCAGCCAGGGCCGGGAAGCTTTCTTT
CDR3 protein: CASSQGREAFF

V gene: TRBV13
J gene: TRBJ1-4
D gene: -
clone size: -
CDR3 DNA: TGTGCCAGCAGCCAGAGACAGATCTCAACTAATGAAAAACTGTTTTTT
CDR3 protein: CASSQRQISTNEKLFF

V gene: TRBV20-1
J gene: TRBJ2-6
D gene: TRBD2
clone size: many
CDR3 DNA: TGCAGTGCTTCGACTAGCGGGGGGGCCCCCGGGGCCAACGTCCTGACTTTC
CDR3 protein: CSASTSGGAPGANVLTF

V gene: TRBV24-1
J gene: TRBJ2-5
D gene: -
clone size: medium-sized
CDR3 DNA: TGTGCCACCAGTGTAGAGGGTATGACCCAGTACTTC
CDR3 protein: CATSVEGMTQYF

V gene: TRBV12-3/TRBV12-4
J gene: TRBJ2-2
D gene: -
clone size: -
CDR3 DNA: TGTGCCAGCAGTTCCTACAGGGCGGGGGCGACCGGGGAGCTGTTTTTT
CDR3 protein: CASSSYRAGATGELFF

V gene: TRBV7-9
J gene: TRBJ2-3
D gene: -
clone size: few
CDR3 DNA: TGTGCCAGCAGCTGGAACAGGGATCCGACGGATACGCAGTATTTT
CDR3 protein: CASSWNRDPTDTQYF

V gene: TRBV3-1
J gene: TRBJ1-6
D gene: -
clone size: -
CDR3 DNA: TGTGCCAGCAGCCGAACGAGGTGGGTCGGACAGTCAGGATCACCCCTCCACTTT
CDR3 protein: CASSRTRWVGQSGSPLHF

V gene: TRBV29-1
J gene: TRBJ1-1
D gene: -
clone size: -
CDR3 DNA: TGCAGCGTTGTGGGGAGCGCCATGAACACTGAAGCTTTCTTT
CDR3 protein: CSVVGSAMNTEAFF

V gene: TRBV20-1
J gene: TRBJ2-1
D gene: TRBD2
clone size: -
CDR3 DNA: TGCAGTGCGCGAGGAGCGGCGGGGGGGCAAAATGAGCAGTTCTTC
CDR3 protein: CSARGAAGGQNEQFF

V gene: TRBV7-9
J gene: TRBJ1-1
D gene: TRBD1
clone size: -
CDR3 DNA: TGTGCCAGCAGCTTAGCCCGACAGGGAGAAGCTTTCTTT
CDR3 protein: CASSLARQGEAFF

V gene: TRBV5-4
J gene: TRBJ2-2
D gene: -
clone size: few
CDR3 DNA: TGTGCCAGCAGCTTGGCCGGCACGAACACCGGGGAGCTGTTTTTT
CDR3 protein: CASSLAGTNTGELFF

V gene: TRBV24-1
J gene: TRBJ1-2
D gene: -
clone size: few
CDR3 DNA: TGTGCCACCGGGAATTATGAGACAGGCAGGAATTCTCATGGCTACACCTTC
CDR3 protein: CATGNYETGRNSHGYTF

V gene: TRBV4-1
J gene: TRBJ2-1
D gene: -
clone size: -
CDR3 DNA: TGCGCCAGCAGCCAAGATCGGGCATCCTACAATGAGCAGTTCTTC
CDR3 protein: CASSQDRASYNEQFF

V gene: TRBV14
J gene: TRBJ1-1
D gene: -
clone size: few
CDR3 DNA: TGTGCCAGCAGCCCCCGGGGCTGGGCGAACACTGAAGCTTTCTTT
CDR3 protein: CASSPRGWANTEAFF

V gene: TRBV18
J gene: TRBJ2-3
D gene: TRBD2
clone size: many
CDR3 DNA: TGTGCCAGCTCATCTACCACTGGACTAGCAGGGCGTGATACGCAGTATTTT
CDR3 protein: CASSSTTGLAGRDTQYF

V gene: TRBV19
J gene: TRBJ2-3
D gene: -
clone size: few
CDR3 DNA: TGTGCCAGTAGTATCACAGATACGCAGTATTTT
CDR3 protein: CASSITDTQYF

V gene: TRBV24-1
J gene: TRBJ2-5
D gene: -
clone size: -
CDR3 DNA: TGTGCCACCAGTGATGGACTGCAGTGGACCCAGTACTTC
CDR3 protein: CATSDGLQWTQYF

V gene: TRBV10-2
J gene: TRBJ2-3
D gene: -
clone size: -
CDR3 DNA: TGCGCCAGCAGTGATTACGGGGGGCCCACAGATACGCAGTATTTT
CDR3 protein: CASSDYGGPTDTQYF

V gene: TRBV5-1
J gene: TRBJ1-2
D gene: -
clone size: few
CDR3 DNA: TGCGCCAGCAGCTCCTCAGGGGAGGTCTATGGCTACACCTTC
CDR3 protein: CASSSSGEVYGYTF

V gene: TRBV29-1
J gene: TRBJ1-2
D gene: -
clone size: -
CDR3 DNA: TGCAGCGTTGAAGGACGGATAAACTATGGCTACACCTTC
CDR3 protein: CSVEGRINYGYTF

V gene: TRBV24-1
J gene: TRBJ2-1
D gene: -
clone size: few
CDR3 DNA: TGTGCCACCAGTGATGGGGACAAAAAGCAGTTCTTC
CDR3 protein: CATSDGDKKQFF

V gene: TRBV5-6
J gene: TRBJ1-3
D gene: -
clone size: -
CDR3 DNA: TGTGCCAGCAGCCCCTGGACAGCCTCTGGAAACACCATATATTTT
CDR3 protein: CASSPWTASGNTIYF

V gene: TRBV12-3/TRBV12-4
J gene: TRBJ1-1
D gene: TRBD1
clone size: -
CDR3 DNA: TGTGCCAGCACCATAGACAGGGGAATGAACACTGAAGCTTTCTTT
CDR3 protein: CASTIDRGMNTEAFF

V gene: TRBV15
J gene: TRBJ1-6
D gene: -
clone size: few
CDR3 DNA: TGTGCCACCAGCAGAGATCAGGCGATCTATAATTCACCCCTCCACTTT
CDR3 protein: CATSRDQAIYNSPLHF

V gene: TRBV9
J gene: TRBJ2-3
D gene: -
clone size: few
CDR3 DNA: TGTGCCAGCAGCGTAGAGGTCCTCACGGGAGATACGCAGTATTTT
CDR3 protein: CASSVEVLTGDTQYF

V gene: TRBV7-9
J gene: TRBJ2-5
D gene: -
clone size: many
CDR3 DNA: TGTGCCAGCAGCTTAAGATCTGTTCAAGAGACCCAGTACTTC
CDR3 protein: CASSLRSVQETQYF

V gene: TRBV3-1
J gene: TRBJ1-1
D gene: -
clone size: -
CDR3 DNA: TGTGCCAGCAGCGGGGCAGCTGAAGCTTTCTTT
CDR3 protein: CASSGAAEAFF

V gene: TRBV12-3/TRBV12-4
J gene: TRBJ1-3
D gene: -
clone size: many
CDR3 DNA: TGTGCCAGCAGTTTGGAGGGGACTCTCTCTGGAAACACCATATATTTT
CDR3 protein: CASSLEGTLSGNTIYF

V gene: TRBV30
J gene: TRBJ1-1
D gene: TRBD1
clone size: -
CDR3 DNA: TGTGCCCTCGCACAGGGGAAGAACACTGAAGCTTTCTTT
CDR3 protein: CALAQGKNTEAFF

V gene: TRBV7-2
J gene: TRBJ1-3
D gene: -
clone size: -
CDR3 DNA: TGTGCCAGCAGCTTAGCCGGGGATCGAGGAAACACCATATATTTT
CDR3 protein: CASSLAGDRGNTIYF

V gene: TRBV30
J gene: TRBJ1-2
D gene: TRBD1
clone size: few
CDR3 DNA: TGTGCCTGGAGTGTCCATATAACCCGGGACAGTTCCTATGGCTACACCTTC
CDR3 protein: CAWSVHITRDSSYGYTF

V gene: TRBV13
J gene: TRBJ2-6
D gene: TRBD2
clone size: many
CDR3 DNA: TGTGCCAGCAGCTTAGGAGCGGGAGGGCCTGGGGCCAACGTCCTGACTTTC
CDR3 protein: CASSLGAGGPGANVLTF

V gene: TRBV2
J gene: TRBJ2-1
D gene: TRBD2
clone size: many
CDR3 DNA: TGTGCCAGCAGGAGAAAGCGGGGGTCCTCGAATGAGCAGTTCTTC
CDR3 protein: CASRRKRGSSNEQFF

V gene: TRBV12-3/TRBV12-4
J gene: TRBJ2-2
D gene: TRBD2
clone size: once
CDR3 DNA: TGTGCCAGCAGTCTCACTAGCGGGGGGGCCTTCAGGGAGCTGTTTTTT
CDR3 protein: CASSLTSGGAFRELFF

V gene: TRBV4-2
J gene: TRBJ1-2
D gene: TRBD1
clone size: many
CDR3 DNA: TGTGCCAGCAGCCAAGATAGTCACAGGGGGGATGGCTACACCTTC
CDR3 protein: CASSQDSHRGDGYTF

V gene: TRBV30
J gene: TRBJ1-6
D gene: -
clone size: few
CDR3 DNA: TGTGCCTGGAGTCTAATCGTCTCACCCCTCCACTTT
CDR3 protein: CAWSLIVSPLHF

V gene: TRBV9
J gene: TRBJ1-4
D gene: TRBD1
clone size: -
CDR3 DNA: TGTGCCAGCAGCGTAGGGACAGGCCATGAAAAACTGTTTTTT
CDR3 protein: CASSVGTGHEKLFF

V gene: TRBV19
J gene: TRBJ1-6
D gene: -
clone size: -
CDR3 DNA: TGTGCCAGTAGTACAGGAGGTAACTCGATAAAATCACCCCTCCACTTT
CDR3 protein: CASSTGGNSIKSPLHF

V gene: TRBV20-1
J gene: TRBJ2-2
D gene: TRBD1
clone size: -
CDR3 DNA: TGCAGCGCTCCAGTTTTTGGACAGGGGGCAGTCGGGGAGCTGTTTTTT
CDR3 protein: CSAPVFGQGAVGELFF

V gene: TRBV7-2
J gene: TRBJ2-1
D gene: -
clone size: -
CDR3 DNA: TGTGCCAGCGGGGCTGGATTAGTCAATGAGCAGTTCTTC
CDR3 protein: CASGAGLVNEQFF

V gene: TRBV3-1
J gene: TRBJ1-2
D gene: -
clone size: -
CDR3 DNA: TGTGCCAGCAGCCCGGAGGCGAGGGGATCGTATGGCTACACCTTC
CDR3 protein: CASSPEARGSYGYTF

V gene: TRBV27
J gene: TRBJ1-2
D gene: -
clone size: few
CDR3 DNA: TGTGCCAGCAGGAGCATCGACAGACACTATGGCTACACCTTC
CDR3 protein: CASRSIDRHYGYTF

V gene: TRBV5-1
J gene: TRBJ2-3
D gene: TRBD2
clone size: -
CDR3 DNA: TGCGCCAGCAGCTTTAGCGGGGGAAACCCCACAGATACGCAGTATTTT
CDR3 protein: CASSFSGGNPTDTQYF

V gene: TRBV30
J gene: TRBJ1-2
D gene: TRBD1
clone size: many
CDR3 DNA: TGTGCCGGACAGGGGGCGGCTGTGCGGGGCTACACCTTC
CDR3 protein: CAGQGAAVRGYTF